This passage covers 25 T cell receptor beta chains from one sample sequenced in a study of Graves' ophthalmopathy and Graves' hyperthyroidism. Scientists amplified the TCR beta CDR3 regions from RNA transcripts. An opening RT-PCR round employed HTBI primers and preceded a second-round multiplex PCR. TCRdb re-derived calls from the multiplex PCR reads in MiXCR, one entry per CDR3 protein. Of a few hundred thousand distinct CDR3 sequences detected, about 16% appear once; the ten largest clones hold 5.5% to 7%. Sequenced material: peripheral blood. The receptors were sampled from a woman between 18 and 30 years old with stable Graves' hyperthyroidism.

This clonotype was recorded many times. The chain is built from TRBV12-3 or TRBV12-4 and TRBJ1-6, with unresolved D. The CDR3 is 14 amino acids. V was cut by 3 bases and J by 3 bases, with 6 bases left in between. CDR3 bases: TGTGCCAGCAGTTTGGCAAGCTATAATTCACCCCTCCACTTT. Translating it yields CASSLASYNSPLHF.

Turning to this clonotype: This may stem from a read error, because a much larger clone lies one nucleotide away. The chain employs TRBV6-1 and TRBJ2-7; D remains ambiguous. V was trimmed by 7 bases and J by 4 bases, leaving 17 bases between them. This CDR3 comprises 14 residues. In germline, CDR1 is MNHNS, CDR2 SASEGT. CDR3 bases: TGTGCCAGCAACCCAGTCGGGTACGGGTACGAGCAGTACTTC. This gives the protein CASNPVGYGYEQYF.

J is TRBJ2-5 and V is TRBV7-8; 8 bases fit TRBD2. The germline CDR1 and CDR2 sequences are SGHVS and FQNEAQ. The junction had 10 bases not matched to a gene; V was cut back by 6 bases and J by 7 bases. The CDR3 runs 14 residues. CDR3 region: CASRPGTRGGTQYF. The CDR3 DNA is TGTGCCAGCAGACCCGGGACTAGAGGGGGGACCCAGTACTTC.

This clonotype came up many times. The chain employs TRBV20-1 and TRBJ2-5, with 14 positions matching TRBD2. The CDR3 is made up of 16 amino acids. The V and J ends lost 6 bases and 1 base, in that order; junction bases with no gene match: 7. From germline, CDR1 is DFQATT and CDR2 SNEGSKA (reference sequence). The CDR3 loop reads CSAVTGTSGGQETQYF. In DNA form, the CDR3 reads TGCAGTGCCGTAACCGGGACTAGCGGGGGCCAAGAGACCCAGTACTTC.

This clonotype showed up many times. The chain couples TRBV6-2 or TRBV6-3 to TRBJ1-1, with TRBD1 identical over 9 bases. Losses at the gene ends were 5 bases for V and 5 bases for J; bases not matched to a gene: 3. The CDR3 contains 13 residues. Germline loops: CDR1 MNHEY, CDR2 SVGEGT. CDR3 sequence (DNA): TGTGCCAGCAGTCCCGGGACAGGGACTGAAGCTTTCTTT. Translation: CASSPGTGTEAFF.

In its sample, this clonotype was seen many times. This chain joins TRBV28 and TRBJ1-2; D is unclear. The V gene lost 6 bases and the J gene lost 4 bases, with 9 bases spanning the gap. The germline gives CDR1 MDHEN, CDR2 SYDVKM. The length of the CDR3 is 12 residues. CDR3 sequence: CASRAFPYGYTF. The DNA for the CDR3 is TGTGCCAGCAGGGCCTTTCCCTATGGCTACACCTTC.

Ten or more counts support this clonotype. The rearrangement uses TRBV7-3 and TRBJ2-2; 7 nucleotides align to TRBD1. CDR3 length: 14 amino acids. V was clipped by 5 bases and J by 7 bases; unmatched bases: 7. Germline loops: CDR1 SGHTA, CDR2 FQGTGA. DNA of the CDR3: TGTGCCAGCAGCCCCGACAGGGTGGGCGGGGAGCTGTTTTTT. Its translation is CASSPDRVGGELFF.

This clonotype was counted at least ten times. The chain joins TRBV15 to TRBJ2-7; 8 bases line up with TRBD1. The CDR3 runs to 15 residues. V trimming: 1 base; J trimming: 0 bases; junction bases outside the gene matches: 2. The V gene's germline CDR1 is LNHNV and CDR2 YYDKDF (reference sequence). CDR3 nucleotide sequence: TGTGCCACCAGCAGAGGGACAGGGTCCTCCTACGAGCAGTACTTC. This sequence encodes CATSRGTGSSYEQYF.

This chain uses TRBV6-1 with TRBJ1-6, with TRBD1 identical over 8 bases. The junction had 4 bases not matched to a gene; V was cut back by 3 bases and J by 6 bases. The germline CDR1 and CDR2 sequences are MNHNS and SASEGT. CDR3 length: 15 residues. The CDR3 DNA reads TGTGCCAGCAGTGATACAGGGGGATCTAATTCACCCCTCCACTTT. It yields the protein CASSDTGGSNSPLHF.

At least ten counts were recorded for this clonotype. The rearrangement links TRBV28 to TRBJ2-7; D perhaps matches TRBD1 (6 bases). V lost 5 bases, J lost 2 bases, and 13 bases lay in between. CDR1 is MDHEN, CDR2 SYDVKM, per germline. The CDR3 covers 14 residues. CDR3 in DNA: TGTGCCAGCAGTCGAGGGGCAGGGGCCTACGAGCAGTACTTC. Translating it yields CASSRGAGAYEQYF.

This clonotype was detected a few times. This chain joins TRBV14 and TRBJ2-7; no clear D gene. Germline CDR1 is SGHDN and CDR2 is FVKESK. This CDR3 has 16 residues. V gave up 0 bases and J gave up 0 bases, with 12 bases separating them. CDR3 sequence (DNA): TGTGCCAGCAGCCAAGATGGGCAGCCTAGCTCCTACGAGCAGTACTTC. Translated, it gives CASSQDGQPSSYEQYF.

The V call is TRBV12-3 or TRBV12-4, the J call TRBJ2-7; 7 positions agree with TRBD1. There are 15 residues in the CDR3. The V and J ends lost 5 bases and 2 bases, in that order; junction bases with no gene match: 9. CDR3 sequence reads: CASSEFKDRTYEQYF. Here the CDR3 DNA reads TGTGCCAGCAGTGAATTCAAGGACAGGACCTACGAGCAGTACTTC.

This clonotype was seen at least ten times. V is TRBV6-2 or TRBV6-3 and J is TRBJ1-1, with D hard to call. CDR3 length: 15 residues. V was shortened by 3 bases and J by 0 bases, with 11 bases between the two germline ends. The germline V gene has CDR1 MNHEY and CDR2 SVGEGT. CDR3 protein: CASSYSGRMNTEAFF. CDR3 coding DNA: TGTGCCAGCAGTTATAGTGGCAGGATGAACACTGAAGCTTTCTTT.

The genes are TRBV27 and TRBJ1-5, with TRBD1 as a possible D gene (5 bases). This CDR3 is 16 amino acids long. The germline V and J ends were trimmed by 5 bases and 4 bases, with 18 bases remaining between them. Germline values: CDR1 MNHEY, CDR2 SMNVEV (reference sequence). The CDR3 DNA is TGTGCCAGCAGTCCCTGGGAGACAGTCGGAAATCAGCCCCAGCATTTT. Encoded protein: CASSPWETVGNQPQHF.

The J gene is TRBJ2-3, the V gene TRBV10-3; D remains unclear. Germline lookup yields CDR1 ENHRY and CDR2 SYGVKD. The CDR3 length is 14 residues. V was cut by 0 bases and J by 2 bases, with 6 bases left in between. The CDR3 region has the DNA TGTGCCATCAGTGAGTCCGGGCCCACAGATACGCAGTATTTT. This codes for CAISESGPTDTQYF.

This clonotype showed up many times. The V and J genes are TRBV11-2 and TRBJ2-7, with TRBD2 matching over 7 bases. Germline V CDR1 and CDR2: SGHAT, FQNNGV. V dropped 4 bases and J dropped 7; count of bases not matched to a gene: 13. The CDR3 is 15 residues long. CDR3 sequence reads: CASSSPSGPMGEQYF. As DNA, the CDR3 is TGTGCCAGCAGCTCCCCTAGCGGACCTATGGGGGAGCAGTACTTC.

Many counts were recorded for this clonotype. CDR3 sequence (DNA): TGCAGTGCTACAGTCAATGTGGTCCAAGAGACCCAGTACTTC. It codes for CSATVNVVQETQYF. The V call is TRBV20-1, the J call TRBJ2-5; no firm D call. Per the germline V gene, CDR1 is DFQATT and CDR2 is SNEGSKA (reference sequence). The CDR3 length is 14 residues. The V and J ends lost 4 bases and 1 base respectively, with 13 bases between them.

J is TRBJ1-2 and V is TRBV19; D unresolved. The germline gives CDR1 LNHDA, CDR2 SQIVND (reference sequence). The CDR3 runs 12 residues. Trimming shortened V by 5 bases and J by 4 bases, and 8 bases separated the two germline ends. CDR3 bases: TGTGCCAGTAGTCACGGGATCTATGGCTACACCTTC. Encoded protein: CASSHGIYGYTF.

Many counts were recorded for this clonotype. The chain has TRBV4-1 and TRBJ2-5; unclear D gene. Germline V gene data show CDR1 as MGHRA and CDR2 as YSYEKL. V lost 4 bases and J lost 2, with 11 bases in between. The CDR3 sequence is 14 residues long. Here the CDR3 DNA reads TGCGCCAGCAGCCTAAGGTTAAAGCAAGAGACCCAGTACTTC. Translated: CASSLRLKQETQYF.

The table lists this clonotype with many counts. J is TRBJ1-1 and V is TRBV10-3; D possibly corresponds to TRBD1 (5 bases). The V gene's germline CDR1 is ENHRY and CDR2 SYGVKD. The CDR3 totals 16 residues. The ends were cut back, 4 bases at V and 2 bases at J, with 17 bases in the middle. The CDR3 reads CAISAPDRKENTEAFF. The CDR3, as DNA: TGTGCCATCAGTGCTCCTGACAGAAAGGAAAACACTGAAGCTTTCTTT.

This clonotype has a count of ten or more. The gene calls are TRBV12-3 or TRBV12-4 and TRBJ1-5; no firm D call. The CDR3 length is 15 residues. Trimming removed 2 bases at V and 0 bases at J, with 8 bases between. CDR3 region: CASSLSADSNQPQHF. The CDR3 DNA follows: TGTGCCAGCAGTTTAAGCGCAGATAGCAATCAGCCCCAGCATTTT.

Comments on this clonotype: A junction boundary mismatches the germline segment, possibly from a read error. The J gene is TRBJ1-5, the V gene TRBV9; 7 bases are a match to TRBD1. The CDR3 contains 14 residues. Germline V gives CDR1 SGDLS, CDR2 YYNGEE. The CDR3 DNA sequence: TGTGCCAGCAGCGGACAGGGTAGCAATCAGCCCCATCATTTT. It specifies CASSGQGSNQPHHF.

Regarding this clonotype: A much larger clone is a single base away; this may be a read error. This chain links TRBV5-1 with TRBJ1-1; maybe TRBD1 (6 bases). Per germline, CDR1 SGHRS and CDR2 YFSETQ. The CDR3 contains 14 residues. CDR3 loop: CAISARDTSLEAFF. CDR3 DNA: TGCGCCATCAGCGCCCGGGACACCAGTCTCGAAGCTTTCTTT.

At least ten counts were recorded for this clonotype. The chain uses TRBV19 and TRBJ1-5, with D possibly TRBD1 on 5 matching bases. Germline CDR1 is LNHDA and CDR2 is SQIVND (reference sequence). The CDR3 consists of 15 residues. Trimming pared 5 bases from V and 7 bases from J, leaving 18 bases between. The CDR3 is CASSESRTRGQPQHF. The CDR3 nucleotides read TGTGCCAGTAGTGAGTCTCGGACGAGGGGCCAGCCCCAGCATTTT.

This clonotype appeared many times. V usage is TRBV5-1 and J usage is TRBJ1-1, with 9 bases identical to TRBD1. The germline gives CDR1 SGHRS, CDR2 YFSETQ. The CDR3 spans 15 residues. The ends lost 1 base at V and 4 bases at J; junction bases unmatched: 5. The DNA of the CDR3 is TGCGCCAGCAGCTTGCAAGGACAGGGGCTCACTGAAGCTTTCTTT. Encoded protein: CASSLQGQGLTEAFF.